The rows below give T cell receptor beta chains drawn from one sample of a study of blood T cell repertoires in COVID-19. Profiled with immunoSEQ multiplex PCR; TCRdb holds only in-frame clones, not every one. The data contain 93,000 or so clones, nearly 85% of them singletons. Specimen: peripheral blood. These receptors all stem from a human donor in a cohort sampled during active or convalescent COVID-19. Both conserved end residues are part of each CDR3. Clone size is shown for a subset of rows, as once, few, many or a class of expanded clone.

>TRBV24-1|-
CATSGAGVNQPQHF
>TRBV6-5|-
CASTRQGSSYEQYF
>TRBV6-1|-
CASSVGQGTTNEKLFF
>TRBV28|-
CASRRQGSENLFF
>TRBV18|-
CASSPVENEKLFF
>TRBV3-1/TRBV3-2|few
CASSQEQGDGYGYTF
>TRBV28|-
CASRSGASQPQHF
>TRBV7-3|once
CASSLRGAATEAFF
>TRBV18|-
CASSGTGEAKNIQYF
>TRBV7-9|once
CASSSRQGNTGELFF
>TRBV7-3|-
CASSLYLAGPETQYF
>TRBV18|-
CASSPADTEAFF
>TRBV10-3|-
CAISEPLSPLHF
>TRBV7-6|-
CASSLDGTVYGYTF
>TRBV28|few
CASSPLAGGHEKLFF
>TRBV9|-
CASSPLSRGQGNPYTGELFF
>TRBV6-2/TRBV6-3|-
CASSYSTGSGYTF
>TRBV24-1|-
CATSDSTGNRGNQPQHF
>TRBV3-1/TRBV3-2|-
CASSLQGSGNTIYF
>TRBV20-1|-
CSASGFDEQFF